The present T cell receptor (beta chain) was sequenced within a study of CD8+ T cells in alopecia areata. Overall study: Patients received oral tofacitinib, 5 to 10 mg twice daily, for moderate-to-severe alopecia areata.

Isolation of CD4+ and CD8+ T cells from PBMCs was achieved by sorting. This CDR3 is built from 13 residues. CDR1 and CDR2 (germline): MGHDK, SYGVNS. V dropped 1 base and J dropped 6 bases, with 9 bases sitting between them. RNA was isolated and reverse transcribed to cDNA, the sequencing template. Clones were read by immunoSEQ multiplex PCR, and TCRdb kept only the in-frame ones, dropping some. The sample records under 250,000 clones, around 62% being singletons. V and J are TRBV25-1 and TRBJ1-1, with D possibly matching TRBD1 (5 bases). This receptor was identified in a human donor with alopecia areata. Specimen: CD4+ T cells sorted from blood, collected at week 0. CDR3 DNA sequence: TGTGCCAGCAGTGAATTTCGGGGGGCTGAAGCTTTCTTT. This encodes CASSEFRGAEAFF.